The 30 T cell receptor beta chains in this list originate from one sample, sequenced in a study of cytomegalovirus exposure and HLA in healthy donors. Both 60 Vbeta primers and 13 Jbeta primers went into the PCR. The table came from immunoSEQ multiplex PCR; TCRdb's copy has only in-frame clones and leaves some out. The repertoire consists of about 130,000 clones, with 6.5% to 9.5% occurring once and the leading ten covering 4.5% to 5.5%. Source material: PBMCs. These receptors originate from a man in his forties in good health and CMV-seronegative.

The J gene is TRBJ2-7, the V gene TRBV4-1, with 9 positions matching TRBD1. CDR1 and CDR2 from the germline V gene are MGHRA and YSYEKL. Trimming took 4 bases from V and 5 from J; bases not matched to a gene: 9. The CDR3 is 15 amino acids. The CDR3 is CASSLTDTGGHEQYF. The CDR3 DNA reads as TGCGCCAGCAGCCTAACGGATACAGGGGGCCACGAGCAGTACTTC.

This clone was counted a few times. The chain carries TRBV14 and TRBJ1-1; D may be TRBD1 (6 bases). The CDR3 is made up of 13 amino acids. Germline V lookup: CDR1 SGHDN, CDR2 FVKESK. The V and J ends lost 4 bases and 1 base respectively, with 7 bases between them. CDR3 amino acids: CASSPRGNTEAFF. In DNA, the CDR3 is TGTGCCAGCAGCCCCAGGGGGAACACTGAAGCTTTCTTT. The complete variable domain, with remaining parts taken from reference TRBV14 and TRBJ1-1, reads EAGVTQFPSHSVIEKGQTVTLRCDPISGHDNLYWYRRVMGKEIKFLLHFVKESKQDESGMPNNRFLAERTGGTYSTLKVQPAELEDSGVYFCASSPRGNTEAFFGQGTRLTVV.

CDR3 loop: CASSLDSGGFGYTF. In nucleotides, the CDR3 is TGTGCCAGCAGCTTGGATTCAGGGGGCTTTGGCTACACCTTC. The V and J genes are TRBV5-6 and TRBJ1-2, with 8 bases lining up with TRBD1. The CDR3 is 14 amino acids. V was pared by 0 bases and J by 7 bases, with 5 bases of the junction left unmatched. Germline lookup yields CDR1 SGHDT and CDR2 YYEEEE.

This clone was seen more than once but under ten times. CDR3: CASSFDSGGPYNEQFF. The CDR3 region has the DNA TGTGCCAGCAGCTTCGATAGCGGGGGGCCCTACAATGAGCAGTTCTTC. The chain employs TRBV7-2 and TRBJ2-1; 10 bases fit TRBD2. The germline V gene has CDR1 SGHTA and CDR2 FQGNSA. After removal of 3 bases from V and 2 bases from J, the junction contained 4 bases not matched to a gene. CDR3 size: 16 residues.

The chain employs TRBV14 and TRBJ1-1; no reliable D call. The germline V gene encodes CDR1 SGHDN and CDR2 FVKESK. Trimming stripped 1 base from V and 8 bases from J, with 14 bases between. This CDR3 has 14 amino acids. CDR3 in amino acids: CASSQGGLLTEAFF. DNA for the CDR3: TGTGCCAGCAGCCAAGGAGGGCTGCTAACCGAAGCTTTCTTT.

CDR3 bases: TGTGCCAGCAGCGGCACAGGGGGGGGTGCAACTAATGAAAAACTGTTTTTT. It is translated as CASSGTGGGATNEKLFF. The chain recombines TRBV7-2 with TRBJ1-4; 8 nucleotides line up with TRBD1. Germline V CDR1 and CDR2: SGHTA, FQGNSA. The CDR3 consists of 17 residues. Losses at the gene ends were 5 bases for V and 0 bases for J; bases not matched to a gene: 8.

The V call is TRBV4-1, the J call TRBJ2-7; D not resolved. The V and J ends lost 1 base and 0 bases respectively, with 7 bases between them. This CDR3 has 14 amino acids. The V gene's germline CDR1 is MGHRA and CDR2 YSYEKL. The CDR3 region has the DNA TGCGCCAGCAGCCAAGCCGTCGGCTCCTACGAGCAGTACTTC. It yields the protein CASSQAVGSYEQYF.

A few counts support this clone. The chain combines TRBV5-6 with TRBJ2-5, with 11 bases fitting TRBD2. With 4 bases clipped from V and 0 bases from J, the junction kept 5 bases outside the gene matches. Per the germline V gene, CDR1 is SGHDT and CDR2 is YYEEEE. The CDR3 has 16 residues. CDR3 DNA sequence: TGTGCCAGCAGCCCCAGACTAGCGGGGTACCAAGAGACCCAGTACTTC. This sequence encodes CASSPRLAGYQETQYF. The whole variable domain, remainder taken from reference TRBV5-6 and TRBJ2-5, is DAGVTQSPTHLIKTRGQQVTLRCSPKSGHDTVSWYQQALGQGPQFIFQYYEEEERQRGNFPDRFSGHQFPNYSSELNVNALLLGDSALYLCASSPRLAGYQETQYFGPGTRLLVL.

The genes are TRBV13 and TRBJ2-7, with a possible D match to TRBD1 (6 bases). With 1 base removed from V and 1 base from J, the gap between germline ends came to 17 bases. The germline CDR1 and CDR2 sequences are PRHDT and FYEKMQ (reference sequence). This CDR3 region has 17 residues. The CDR3, as DNA: TGTGCCAGCAGCTTAGCAATACGGACAGTAGCTTCCTACGAGCAGTACTTC. This gives the protein CASSLAIRTVASYEQYF. Supplemented by reference TRBV13 and TRBJ2-7, the full variable domain reads AAGVIQSPRHLIKEKRETATLKCYPIPRHDTVYWYQQGPGQDPQFLISFYEKMQSDKGSIPDRFSAQQFSDYHSELNMSSLELGDSALYFCASSLAIRTVASYEQYFGPGTRLTVT.

The table lists this clone with a few counts. The CDR3 nucleotides are TGTGCCACCAGGGCTAGTCAAGAGACCCAGTACTTC. This codes for CATRASQETQYF. The chain carries TRBV15 and TRBJ2-5; D not certain. V lost 6 bases, J lost 2 bases, and 7 bases lay in between. The CDR3 totals 12 residues. Germline CDR1 reads LNHNV; CDR2 reads YYDKDF (reference sequence).

This clone was picked up a small number of times. The chain couples TRBV7-9 to TRBJ1-3; D perhaps matches TRBD1 (5 bases). The ends were cut back, 3 bases at V and 0 bases at J, with 9 bases in the middle. The CDR3 runs to 15 residues. CDR1 and CDR2 (germline): SEHNR, FQNEAQ (reference sequence). CDR3 sequence: CASSFGGGSGNTIYF. CDR3 bases: TGTGCCAGCAGCTTCGGGGGAGGCTCTGGAAACACCATATATTTT.

This rearrangement joins TRBV29-1 to TRBJ1-1, with TRBD1 as a possible D gene (5 bases). The germline V gene has CDR1 SQVTM and CDR2 ANQGSEA. The CDR3 runs to 13 residues. Trimming left V 6 bases short and J 1 base short, with 12 bases between. CDR3 amino acids: CSVGHDENTEAFF. Written as DNA, the CDR3 is TGCAGCGTGGGGCATGACGAGAACACTGAAGCTTTCTTT.

This clone was observed a handful of times. The chain carries TRBV5-1 and TRBJ1-5; unclear D gene. The CDR3 extends over 16 amino acids. Germline assignment: CDR1 SGHRS and CDR2 YFSETQ. V was shortened by 0 bases and J by 2 bases, with 12 bases between the two germline ends. In nucleotides, the CDR3 is TGCGCCAGCAGCTTGGCCAGCGGGTTTGGCAATCAGCCCCAGCATTTT. Translated: CASSLASGFGNQPQHF.

The chain's CDR3 is CASSPKRGVADTQYF. CDR3 nucleotides: TGTGCCAGCAGCCCGAAGCGGGGGGTGGCAGATACGCAGTATTTT. V is TRBV7-2 and J is TRBJ2-3; the match to TRBD2 covers 9 bases. The CDR3 is 15 amino acids. Per germline, CDR1 SGHTA and CDR2 FQGNSA. J gave up 4 bases and V 5 bases, and 7 bases lay outside the gene matches. Variable domain in full (rest from reference TRBV7-2 and TRBJ2-3): GAGVSQSPSNKVTEKGKDVELRCDPISGHTALYWYRQSLGQGLEFLIYFQGNSAPDKSGLPSDRFSAERTGGSVSTLTIQRTQQEDSAVYLCASSPKRGVADTQYFGPGTRLTVL.

The chain has TRBV2 and TRBJ2-7; D call uncertain. The V end lost 0 bases, the J end lost 5 bases, and 20 bases lay between the germline ends. This CDR3 has 17 residues. Looked up from germline, CDR1 is SNHLY and CDR2 is FYNNEI. This CDR3 is CASSEALLVLGRDEQYF. CDR3 in DNA: TGTGCCAGCAGTGAAGCGCTTCTAGTCTTGGGTCGTGACGAGCAGTACTTC. The whole variable domain, remainder taken from reference TRBV2 and TRBJ2-7, is EPEVTQTPSHQVTQMGQEVILRCVPISNHLYFYWYRQILGQKVEFLVSFYNNEISEKSEIFDDQFSVERPDGSNFTLKIRSTKLEDSAMYFCASSEALLVLGRDEQYFGPGTRLTVT.

J is TRBJ1-6 and V is TRBV7-2; perhaps TRBD1 as D (6 bases). The CDR3 contains 15 residues. The V gene lost 2 bases and the J gene lost 7 bases, with 12 bases spanning the gap. The germline V gene encodes CDR1 SGHTA and CDR2 FQGNSA. CDR3 residues: CASSLLRTANSPLHF. The CDR3, as DNA: TGTGCCAGCAGCTTACTTCGGACAGCGAATTCACCCCTCCACTTT.

CDR3 DNA sequence: TGTGCCAGTCGCCGGGGGGGGGAGACCCAGTACTTC. Translating gives CASRRGGETQYF. The J gene is TRBJ2-5, the V gene TRBV6-5, with TRBD2 matching over 8 bases. The germline V gene encodes CDR1 MNHEY and CDR2 SVGAGI. V was clipped by 9 bases and J by 5 bases; unmatched bases: 5. The CDR3 consists of 12 residues.

The CDR3 bases are TGTGCCAGCAGTGAAGGGGGGGATACGCAGTATTTT. Protein sequence: CASSEGGDTQYF. V is TRBV25-1 and J is TRBJ2-3; possibly TRBD2 for D (6 bases). The CDR3 is 12 amino acids. Germline CDR1 and CDR2: MGHDK and SYGVNS. V gave up 2 bases and J gave up 6 bases, with 6 bases separating them.

The J gene is TRBJ2-1, the V gene TRBV27, with D tentatively TRBD1 (5 bases). This CDR3 has 14 amino acids. Trimming removed 2 bases from V and 4 bases from J, with 9 bases in between. From germline, CDR1 is MNHEY and CDR2 SMNVEV (reference sequence). The CDR3 DNA is TGTGCCAGCAGTTTAGGTAGGACATACAATGAGCAGTTCTTC. Amino acids: CASSLGRTYNEQFF.

The J gene is TRBJ2-5, the V gene TRBV6-6; 7 bases match TRBD2. Germline V gene lookup returns CDR1 MNHNY and CDR2 SVGAGI (reference sequence). With V trimmed by 4 bases and J by 1 base, 6 bases remained unmatched. The CDR3 has 15 residues. CDR3 sequence reads: CASSSASGGQETQYF. In DNA, the CDR3 is TGTGCCAGCAGTTCCGCCTCGGGGGGCCAAGAGACCCAGTACTTC.

The chain is built from TRBV6-5 and TRBJ1-1; D may be TRBD1 (5 bases). Germline V gene data show CDR1 as MNHEY and CDR2 as SVGAGI. The CDR3 runs 14 residues. Trimming took 5 bases from V and 0 from J, leaving 10 bases between them. The CDR3 region has the DNA TGTGCCAGCAGTCGACAGCAGATGAACACTGAAGCTTTCTTT. Translated, it gives CASSRQQMNTEAFF.

The chain uses TRBV27 and TRBJ1-6, with 7 bases matching TRBD1. Trimming cost V 5 bases and J 9 bases; bases outside gene matches: 16. Germline V gene data show CDR1 as MNHEY and CDR2 as SMNVEV (reference sequence). The CDR3 is 17 residues long. CDR3 in amino acids: CASSTRTGAARGSPLHF. The CDR3 DNA follows: TGTGCCAGCAGTACGCGCACAGGGGCCGCTAGGGGTTCACCCCTCCACTTT.

The chain uses TRBV5-4 and TRBJ1-2; D unresolved. Germline CDR1 is SGHNT and CDR2 is YYREEE (reference sequence). V was clipped by 2 bases and J by 8 bases, with 10 bases between them. This CDR3 region has 12 residues. CDR3 coding DNA: TGTGCCAGCAGCTTCCGGGGTCAGGGCTACACCTTC. It specifies CASSFRGQGYTF.

This clone was picked up a small number of times. The rearrangement joins TRBV9 to TRBJ1-2; TRBD1 matches at 9 bases. This CDR3 contains 14 residues. The J segment lost 8 bases and the V segment lost 4 bases, leaving 9 bases of the junction unmatched. CDR1 and CDR2 (germline): SGDLS, YYNGEE. As DNA, the CDR3 is TGTGCCAGCAGCCTAGGACAGGGGAGGTACGGCTACACCTTC. Amino acid sequence: CASSLGQGRYGYTF.

In this sample, this clone turned up a few times. The junction departs from germline at one end; a sequencing error may be responsible. This chain uses TRBV7-9 with TRBJ1-5; possibly TRBD1 for D (6 bases). The V gene's germline CDR1 is SEHNR and CDR2 FQNEAQ (reference sequence). The CDR3 is 17 residues long. CDR3 DNA: TGTGCCAGCAGTCACTTCGGCCCGGCAGGGGCCAATCAGCCCCACCATTTT. Its translation is CASSHFGPAGANQPHHF.

This clone was seen repeatedly, ten times or more. V gene TRBV7-6 combines with J gene TRBJ1-1; D not resolved. The CDR3 totals 15 residues. CDR1 and CDR2 (germline): SGHVS, FNYEAQ. V was clipped by 1 base and J by 3 bases, with 12 bases between them. CDR3 bases: TGTGCCAGCAGCTTAGATGCGTCGGGAGACACTGAAGCTTTCTTT. Translation: CASSLDASGDTEAFF.

This clone was counted between two and nine times. This chain links TRBV6-5 with TRBJ1-2; 9 nucleotides match TRBD1. Germline CDR1 is MNHEY and CDR2 is SVGAGI. CDR3 size: 14 residues. V lost 6 bases, J lost 3 bases, and 5 bases stayed unmatched. CDR3 coding DNA: TGTGCCAGCAGAAGGGACAGGGTGGACTATGGCTACACCTTC. Its protein is CASRRDRVDYGYTF.

This chain uses TRBV5-1 with TRBJ1-5; no reliable D call. Germline V gene sequence: CDR1 SGHRS, CDR2 YFSETQ. This CDR3 region has 13 residues. Deletions cut 3 bases from V and 3 bases from J, with 7 bases between. CDR3 amino acids: CASSSAINQPQHF. The CDR3 DNA sequence: TGCGCCAGCAGCTCAGCGATCAATCAGCCCCAGCATTTT.

The J gene is TRBJ1-2, the V gene TRBV5-1; 10 bases line up with TRBD1. This CDR3 has 15 amino acids. CDR1 and CDR2 from the germline V gene are SGHRS and YFSETQ. The junction had 15 bases not matched to a gene; V was cut back by 10 bases and J by 6 bases. CDR3 sequence (DNA): TGCGCCTCAGCTCGGGGGGACAGGGGAAGAGATGGCTACACCTTC. Translation: CASARGDRGRDGYTF.

This clone appeared a few times. The chain couples TRBV4-1 to TRBJ2-4; 9 bases line up with TRBD1. This CDR3 is built from 16 residues. V shed 3 bases and J 3 bases; nucleotides not matched to a gene: 6. Germline V gives CDR1 MGHRA, CDR2 YSYEKL. As DNA, the CDR3 is TGCGCCAGCAGCCAGCCGGGACAGGGAGACAAAAACATTCAGTACTTC. This translates into CASSQPGQGDKNIQYF.